This record covers a single TCR beta chain. Its matching antigen is unknown. The data were produced by immunoSEQ multiplex PCR, yet TCRdb's version contains in-frame clones alone and is incomplete. The top ten hold about 7.9% of the sample, which has about 24,000 clones, more than 70% seen once. This entry belongs to a study of T cells after posttransplantation cyclophosphamide. Study-level points and caveats: Later post-transplant blood repertoires were often dominated by donor CD8+ memory clones. Skin or GI-infiltrating T cells shared few TRB sequences with blood.

Controls had myeloablative marrow grafts with methotrexate and calcineurin inhibitor, sampled at 1 year. The CDR3 is 15 amino acids. V lost 5 bases, J lost 4 bases, and 8 bases stayed unmatched. The germline gives CDR1 SGHTA, CDR2 FQGNSA. This chain uses TRBV7-2 with TRBJ1-5; TRBD1 aligns across 7 bases. Specimen: PBMCs, collected after an allogeneic stem cell transplant with a calcineurin inhibitor and methotrexate. The origin of this receptor is a female patient aged 45-65 years who received an allogeneic stem cell transplant from an unrelated donor, was CMV-positive, and had chronic GVHD only. The T cells may partly be graft donor cells. CDR3 in amino acids: CASSPQTQGNQPQHF. The CDR3 region has the DNA TGTGCCAGCAGCCCTCAGACACAGGGGAATCAGCCCCAGCATTTT.